This T cell receptor beta chain originates from a study of blood T cell repertoires in COVID-19. Study-level background: COVID-19 samples collected from the United States, Italy and Spain covered acute and convalescent phases.

The CDR3 length is 12 residues. The V and J ends lost 4 bases and 6 bases respectively, with 9 bases between them. CDR1 is SNHLY and CDR2 is FYNNEI in the germline V gene. Participant ages covered about 18 to 89 years across around 25 US areas. Cohort placement rested on clinical history that participants reported themselves. In the original analysis: Cell counts per sample came from amplifying reference gene primers. Clones were read by immunoSEQ multiplex PCR, and TCRdb kept only the in-frame ones, dropping some. The V and J calls and clone size come from that table; D and trimming were worked out from the DNA. The sample includes 210,000 or so clones, around 82% of them seen just once.

Sequencing was performed on PBMCs or T cells enriched from blood (not recorded which). This clonotype was sampled from a woman aged 35 to 49 with acute COVID-19. The chain carries TRBV2 and TRBJ1-2; no definite D call. The CDR3 is CASSAYADGYTF. CDR3 DNA sequence: TGTGCCAGCAGTGCCTATGCTGATGGCTACACCTTC.